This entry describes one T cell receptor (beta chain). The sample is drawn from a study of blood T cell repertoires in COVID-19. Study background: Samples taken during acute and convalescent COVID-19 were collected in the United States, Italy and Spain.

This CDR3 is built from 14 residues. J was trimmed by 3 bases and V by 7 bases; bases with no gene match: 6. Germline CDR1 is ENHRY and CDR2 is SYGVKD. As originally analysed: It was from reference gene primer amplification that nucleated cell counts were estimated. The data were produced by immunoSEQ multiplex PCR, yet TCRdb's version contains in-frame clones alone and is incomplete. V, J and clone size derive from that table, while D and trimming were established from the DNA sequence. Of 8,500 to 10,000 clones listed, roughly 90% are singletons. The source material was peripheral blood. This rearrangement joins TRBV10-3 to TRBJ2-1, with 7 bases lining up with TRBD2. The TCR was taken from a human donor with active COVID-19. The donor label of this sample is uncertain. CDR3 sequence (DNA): TGTGCCATCACGCCGGGCGGGAGCTACAATGAGCAGTTCTTC. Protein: CAITPGGSYNEQFF.